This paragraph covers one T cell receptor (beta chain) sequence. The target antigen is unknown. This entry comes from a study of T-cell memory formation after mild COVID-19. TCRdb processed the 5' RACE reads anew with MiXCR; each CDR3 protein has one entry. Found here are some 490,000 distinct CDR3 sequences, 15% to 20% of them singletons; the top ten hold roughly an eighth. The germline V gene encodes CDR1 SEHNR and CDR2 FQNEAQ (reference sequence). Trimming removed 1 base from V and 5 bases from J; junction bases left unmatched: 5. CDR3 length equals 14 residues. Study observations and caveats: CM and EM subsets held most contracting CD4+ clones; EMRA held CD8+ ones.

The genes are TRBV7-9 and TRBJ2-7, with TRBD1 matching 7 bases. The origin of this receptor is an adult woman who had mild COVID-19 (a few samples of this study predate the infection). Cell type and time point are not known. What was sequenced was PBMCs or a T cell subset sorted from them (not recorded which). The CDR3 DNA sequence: TGTGCCAGCAGCTTAGGACAGGGCTCAAACGAGCAGTACTTC. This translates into CASSLGQGSNEQYF. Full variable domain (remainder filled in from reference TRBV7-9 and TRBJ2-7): DTGVSQNPRHKITKRGQNVTFRCDPISEHNRLYWYRQTLGQGPEFLTYFQNEAQLEKSRLLSDRFSAERPKGSFSTLEIQRTEQGDSAMYLCASSLGQGSNEQYFGPGTRLTVT.